Below are 7 T cell receptor beta chains sequenced from a single sample in a study of type 1 regulatory T cells. The study's findings and limits: Type 1 regulatory T cells had a more restricted TCR repertoire than non-type 1 regulatory T cells.

TCRdb recomputed calls from the reads with MiXCR, one row per CDR3 protein. Of around 64,000 distinct CDR3 sequences listed, less than 25% were seen once; the top ten hold 8.3%. What these receptors recognize is not known. The specimen sequenced was cultured type 1 regulatory T (Tr1) cells, either the whole culture or a sorted fraction (not recorded which). The source of these receptors is a human donor in good health.

This rearrangement joins TRBV5-5 to TRBJ2-7; 8 bases are shared with TRBD1. Germline trimming cut 1 base from V and 5 bases from J; bases unmatched to any gene: 5. The germline V gene has CDR1 SGHKS and CDR2 YYEKEE (reference sequence). The CDR3 spans 14 residues. The CDR3: CASSLRYRGDEQYF. CDR3 coding DNA: TGTGCCAGCAGCTTGCGATACAGGGGGGACGAGCAGTACTTC.

This clonotype came up a few times. The CDR3 loop is CASSSRRNYGYTF. The CDR3 bases are TGTGCCAGCAGCTCGAGAAGGAACTATGGCTACACCTTC. V usage is TRBV7-2 and J usage is TRBJ1-2; D unresolved. The CDR3 extends over 13 amino acids. The V gene's germline CDR1 is SGHTA and CDR2 FQGNSA. The V end lost 4 bases, the J end lost 2 bases, and 8 bases lay between the germline ends.

The chain combines TRBV12-3 or TRBV12-4 with TRBJ1-1; D is ambiguous. Trimming took off 5 bases at V and 6 bases at J, with 7 bases between the two ends. This CDR3 comprises 11 residues. CDR3 nucleotides: TGTGCCAGCAGTCTTTTGGCTGAAGCTTTCTTT. This sequence encodes CASSLLAEAFF.

The rearrangement links TRBV12-3 or TRBV12-4 to TRBJ1-5; unclear D gene. The CDR3 runs 12 residues. Trimming removed 6 bases from V and 9 bases from J, with 12 bases in between. DNA of the CDR3: TGTGCCAGCAGCTTAAGGTGGGGGCCCCAGCATTTT. Translating it yields CASSLRWGPQHF.

This clonotype was found many times. The chain is built from TRBV15 and TRBJ2-1; D tentatively fits TRBD1 or TRBD2 (5 bases each). The CDR3 has 15 residues. V was pared by 3 bases and J by 6 bases, with 15 bases between. Germline loops: CDR1 LNHNV, CDR2 YYDKDF (reference sequence). The CDR3 DNA sequence: TGTGCCACCAGCAGTGCGACCGGGACCACCAATGAGCAGTTCTTC. Its translation: CATSSATGTTNEQFF.

This clonotype was found many times. This chain connects TRBV5-1 to TRBJ2-1, with D unresolved. Germline CDR1 and CDR2: SGHRS and YFSETQ. The CDR3 length is 15 residues. V was pared by 4 bases and J by 7 bases, with 18 bases between. This CDR3 is CASSADRALSNEQFF. Here the CDR3 DNA reads TGCGCCAGCAGCGCGGACCGGGCCCTTTCTAATGAGCAGTTCTTC.

This clonotype was recorded a few times. Written as DNA, the CDR3 is TGTGCCAGCACAGCGGTAGGGGGCGGTGGCATTCAGTACTTC. It encodes CASTAVGGGGIQYF. The chain links TRBV25-1 to TRBJ2-4, with TRBD1 identical over 7 bases. Trimming removed 7 bases from V and 9 bases from J; junction bases left unmatched: 12. The CDR3 runs to 14 residues. Germline V gene sequence: CDR1 MGHDK, CDR2 SYGVNS.